This TCR beta chain stems from a study of T cells in Graves' hyperthyroidism and ophthalmopathy. Overall study findings and caveats: Blood shared most expanded thyroid clonotypes above 0.001.

Amplified TCR beta CDR3 regions came from RNA transcripts. The HTBI set primed first-round TCR CDR3 RT-PCR. TCRdb fed the multiplex PCR reads into MiXCR, producing one record per CDR3 protein. The sample has approximately 560,000 distinct CDR3 sequences; 15% to 19% are singletons. CDR3 length equals 17 residues. CDR1 and CDR2 from the germline V gene are SGHAT and FQNNGV. J gave up 5 bases and V 6 bases, and 11 bases lay outside the gene matches. Graves' hyperthyroidism showing no ophthalmopathy progression within 18 months was considered stable. Uncontrolled infection, other autoimmune disease, pregnancy or lactation led to exclusion. This clonotype was observed a handful of times. The antigen remains undetermined.

The specimen was blood. The chain couples TRBV11-2 to TRBJ2-2, with 11 positions matching TRBD2. The TCR originated in a woman aged 30 to 39 with Graves' hyperthyroidism. The CDR3, as DNA: TGTGCCAGCAGTTCAAAGACTAGCGGGGATTATACCGGGGAGCTGTTTTTT. Residues: CASSSKTSGDYTGELFF. The full variable domain, its missing parts supplied by reference TRBV11-2 and TRBJ2-2, is EAGVAQSPRYKIIEKRQSVAFWCNPISGHATLYWYQQILGQGPKLLIQFQNNGVVDDSQLPKDRFSAERLKGVDSTLKIQPAKLEDSAVYLCASSSKTSGDYTGELFFGEGSRLTVL.